This T cell receptor beta chain was sequenced in a study of cytomegalovirus exposure and HLA in healthy donors. The study, taken as a whole, reports: One variant, a missense change in DCLRE1C, was linked in a later analysis to TCR beta V- and J-gene trimming.

The J segment lost 2 bases and the V segment lost 4 bases, leaving 9 bases of the junction unmatched. Germline CDR1 SGHNT, CDR2 YYREEE (reference sequence). This CDR3 comprises 15 residues. A remark on this clone: Its antigen is currently unknown.

PCR amplification relied on 60 Vbeta primers (plus 13 Jbeta primers). Here immunoSEQ multiplex PCR was the method, and the copy in TCRdb shows in-frame clones only, minus some. The repertoire holds about 170,000 clones, about 79% seen once, with around 0.97% in the top ten. The TCR originated in a woman in her forties or fifties in good health and CMV-seropositive. The sequenced sample consisted of PBMCs. V and J are TRBV5-4 and TRBJ2-7, with 7 bases aligning to TRBD2. The CDR3 here is CASSMKSGTAYEQYF. The DNA for the CDR3 is TGTGCCAGCAGCATGAAAAGCGGGACCGCCTACGAGCAGTACTTC.